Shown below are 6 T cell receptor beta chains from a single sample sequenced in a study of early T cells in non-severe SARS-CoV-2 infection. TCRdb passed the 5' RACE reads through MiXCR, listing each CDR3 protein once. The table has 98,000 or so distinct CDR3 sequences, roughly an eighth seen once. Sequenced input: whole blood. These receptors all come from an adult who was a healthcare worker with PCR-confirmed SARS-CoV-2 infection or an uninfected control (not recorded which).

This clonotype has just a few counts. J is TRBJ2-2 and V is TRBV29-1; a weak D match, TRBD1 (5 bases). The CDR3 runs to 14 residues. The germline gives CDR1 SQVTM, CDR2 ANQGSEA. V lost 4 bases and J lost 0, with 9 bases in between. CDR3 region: CSVVLTANTGELFF. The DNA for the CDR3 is TGCAGCGTTGTATTGACAGCGAACACCGGGGAGCTGTTTTTT.

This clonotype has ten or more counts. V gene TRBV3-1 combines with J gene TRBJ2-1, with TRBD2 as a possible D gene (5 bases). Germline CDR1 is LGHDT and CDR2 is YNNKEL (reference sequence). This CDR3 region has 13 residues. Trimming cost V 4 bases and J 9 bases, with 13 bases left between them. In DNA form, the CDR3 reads TGTGCCAGCAGCCCTTCACTAGGGAGTGAGCAGTTCTTC. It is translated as CASSPSLGSEQFF.

The CDR3 here is CAWKSPPAYNEQFF. CDR3 coding DNA: TGTGCCTGGAAAAGCCCCCCGGCCTACAATGAGCAGTTCTTC. The V gene is TRBV30, the J gene TRBJ2-1; D is undetermined. The V end was cut by 4 bases, the J end by 2 bases, with 12 bases between. Germline V gives CDR1 GTSNPN, CDR2 SVGIG (reference sequence). The CDR3 covers 14 residues.

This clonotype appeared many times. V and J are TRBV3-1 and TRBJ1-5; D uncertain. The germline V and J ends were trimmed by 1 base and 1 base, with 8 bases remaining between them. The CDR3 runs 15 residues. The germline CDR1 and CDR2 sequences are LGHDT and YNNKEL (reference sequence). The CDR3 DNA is TGTGCCAGCAGCCAAGGGGTGGTGAGCAATCAGCCCCAGCATTTT. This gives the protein CASSQGVVSNQPQHF. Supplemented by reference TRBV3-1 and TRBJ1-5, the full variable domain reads DTAVSQTPKYLVTQMGNDKSIKCEQNLGHDTMYWYKQDSKKFLKIMFSYNNKELIINETVPNRFSPKSPDKAHLNLHINSLELGDSAVYFCASSQGVVSNQPQHFGDGTRLSIL.

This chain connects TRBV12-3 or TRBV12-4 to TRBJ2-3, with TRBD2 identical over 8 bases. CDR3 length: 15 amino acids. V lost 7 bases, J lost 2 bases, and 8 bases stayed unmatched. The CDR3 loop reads CASTKLAESTDTQYF. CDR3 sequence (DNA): TGTGCCAGCACCAAACTAGCGGAGTCCACAGATACGCAGTATTTT.

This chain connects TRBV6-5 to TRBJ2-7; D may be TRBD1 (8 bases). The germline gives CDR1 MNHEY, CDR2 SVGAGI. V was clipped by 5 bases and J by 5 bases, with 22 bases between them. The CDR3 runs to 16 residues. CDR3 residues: CASSPPGQGGSHEQYF. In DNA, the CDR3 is TGTGCCAGCAGTCCACCCGGACAGGGAGGGAGCCACGAGCAGTACTTC.